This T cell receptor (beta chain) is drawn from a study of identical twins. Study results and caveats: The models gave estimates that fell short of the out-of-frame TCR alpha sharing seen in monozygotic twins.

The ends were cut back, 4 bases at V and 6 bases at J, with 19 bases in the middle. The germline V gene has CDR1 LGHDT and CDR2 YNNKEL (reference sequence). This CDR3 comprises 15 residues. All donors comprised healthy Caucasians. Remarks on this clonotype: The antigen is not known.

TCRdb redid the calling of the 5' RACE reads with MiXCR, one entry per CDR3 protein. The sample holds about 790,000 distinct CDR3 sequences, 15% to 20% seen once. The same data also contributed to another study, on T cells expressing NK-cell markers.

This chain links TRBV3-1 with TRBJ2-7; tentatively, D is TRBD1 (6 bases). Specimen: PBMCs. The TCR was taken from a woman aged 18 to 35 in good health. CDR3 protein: CASSPIRSNRAEQYF. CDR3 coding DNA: TGTGCCAGCAGCCCAATTAGGTCAAACAGGGCCGAGCAGTACTTC.